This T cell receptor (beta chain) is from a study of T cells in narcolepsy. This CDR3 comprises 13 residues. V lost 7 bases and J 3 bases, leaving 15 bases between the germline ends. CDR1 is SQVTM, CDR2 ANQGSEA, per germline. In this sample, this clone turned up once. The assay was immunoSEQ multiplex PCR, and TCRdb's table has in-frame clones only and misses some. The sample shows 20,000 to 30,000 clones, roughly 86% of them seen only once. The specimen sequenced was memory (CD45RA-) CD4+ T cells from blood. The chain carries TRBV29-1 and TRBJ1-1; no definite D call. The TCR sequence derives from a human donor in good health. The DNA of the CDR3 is TGCAGCGCCCAGCGGCGAGGAGACACTGAAGCTTTCTTT. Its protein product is CSAQRRGDTEAFF.